The present entry profiles one TCR beta chain with its context. Its antigen is currently unknown. PCR was performed a second time for about 6 to 12 cycles using a sample-barcoded 5' primer and a J-beta primer mix. The template-switch adaptor, which had 12 random nucleotides, put a tag on each cDNA molecule. TCRdb processed the 5' RACE reads anew with MiXCR; each CDR3 protein has one entry. The data show fewer than 2 million distinct CDR3 sequences, roughly 43% seen once. This sample was included in a study of blood T cells in healthy people across ages. The study, taken as a whole, reports: Shifts in expanded clonotypes may have been confounded by donor CMV status, which was unknown. Investigators viewed diversity estimates from one million T cells as underestimates, the study reported.

V was shortened by 0 bases and J by 8 bases, with 20 bases between the two germline ends. The CDR3 contains 17 residues. CDR1 is LGHNA and CDR2 is YSLEER in the germline V gene. Sequencing was performed on blood. The TCR comes from a human donor in good health. The gene calls are TRBV4-3 and TRBJ2-4; maybe TRBD2 (6 bases). The CDR3 nucleotides read TGCGCCAGCAGCCAAGATCTGGAGCGTGCGGGGCGGGACATTCAGTACTTC. It translates to CASSQDLERAGRDIQYF.